The text below deals with one T cell receptor beta chain. Investigators sourced around 1.8 micrograms of genomic DNA from cryopreserved PBMCs for TCR beta libraries. Produced via immunoSEQ multiplex PCR; TCRdb's table is partial and in-frame only. This sample has about 300,000 clones; approximately 76% occur once, and the top ten carry roughly 5.7%. This specimen comes from a study of cytotoxic CD8 clonotypes in ibrutinib-treated CLL. This CDR3 contains 14 residues. Germline values: CDR1 SNHLY, CDR2 FYNNEI. V lost 1 base and J 4 bases, leaving 10 bases between the germline ends. The chain carries TRBV2 and TRBJ1-1; no reliable D call. Sequenced here: PBMCs, sampled at disease progression, from a patient treated with ibrutinib. The sequence was obtained from a human donor with chronic lymphocytic leukemia. The CDR3 loop is CASSEGLVSTEAFF. The CDR3 coding sequence is TGTGCCAGCAGTGAAGGACTGGTTAGCACTGAAGCTTTCTTT. The full variable domain, rest sourced from reference TRBV2 and TRBJ1-1, is EPEVTQTPSHQVTQMGQEVILRCVPISNHLYFYWYRQILGQKVEFLVSFYNNEISEKSEIFDDQFSVERPDGSNFTLKIRSTKLEDSAMYFCASSEGLVSTEAFFGQGTRLTVV.